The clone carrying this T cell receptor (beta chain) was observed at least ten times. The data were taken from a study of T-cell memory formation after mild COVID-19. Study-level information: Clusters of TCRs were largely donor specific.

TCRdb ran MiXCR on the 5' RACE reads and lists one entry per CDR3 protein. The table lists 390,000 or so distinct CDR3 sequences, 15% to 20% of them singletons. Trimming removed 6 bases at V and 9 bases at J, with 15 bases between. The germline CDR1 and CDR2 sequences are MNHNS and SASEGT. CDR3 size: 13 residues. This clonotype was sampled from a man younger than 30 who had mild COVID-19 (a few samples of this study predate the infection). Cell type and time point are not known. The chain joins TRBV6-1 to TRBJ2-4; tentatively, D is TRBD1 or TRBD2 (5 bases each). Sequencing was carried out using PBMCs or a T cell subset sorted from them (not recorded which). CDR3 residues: CASRSGGGAIQYF. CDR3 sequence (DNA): TGTGCCAGCAGGAGTGGGGGTGGTGCCATTCAGTACTTC.